This TCR beta chain was recorded in a study of blood T cell repertoires in COVID-19. The assay was immunoSEQ multiplex PCR, and TCRdb's table has in-frame clones only and misses some. The sample has about 220,000 clones, 80% to 85% seen once. Per germline, CDR1 PRHDT and CDR2 FYEKMQ (reference sequence). The V segment lost 4 bases and the J segment 2 bases; nucleotides outside the gene matches: 7. The CDR3 runs 16 residues. The chain links TRBV13 to TRBJ2-7; 11 positions agree with TRBD2. Source material: peripheral blood. The clonotype was recovered from a woman in her 30s who had recovered from COVID-19. The CDR3 spells CASSSQTSGDPYEQYF. Written as DNA, the CDR3 is TGTGCCAGCAGCTCCCAGACTAGCGGGGACCCCTACGAGCAGTACTTC.